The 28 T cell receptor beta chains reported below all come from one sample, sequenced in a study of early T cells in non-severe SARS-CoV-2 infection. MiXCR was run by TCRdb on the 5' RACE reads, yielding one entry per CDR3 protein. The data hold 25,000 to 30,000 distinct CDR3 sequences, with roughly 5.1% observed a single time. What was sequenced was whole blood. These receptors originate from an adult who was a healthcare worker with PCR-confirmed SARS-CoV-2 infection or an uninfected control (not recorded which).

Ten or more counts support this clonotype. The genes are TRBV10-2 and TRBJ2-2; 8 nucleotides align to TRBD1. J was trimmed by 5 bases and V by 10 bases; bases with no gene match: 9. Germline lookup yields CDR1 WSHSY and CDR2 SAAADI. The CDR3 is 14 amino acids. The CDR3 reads CATYYRGKTGELFF. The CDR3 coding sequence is TGCGCCACCTATTACAGGGGGAAAACCGGGGAGCTGTTTTTT.

CDR3 nucleotide sequence: TGTGCCAGCAGCTCGCCTGGCGCAGGAAACACCATATATTTT. Protein: CASSSPGAGNTIYF. The chain combines TRBV6-5 with TRBJ1-3; D call uncertain. CDR3 length equals 14 residues. The germline V gene has CDR1 MNHEY and CDR2 SVGAGI. V shed 6 bases and J shed 4 bases, with 13 bases lying between them.

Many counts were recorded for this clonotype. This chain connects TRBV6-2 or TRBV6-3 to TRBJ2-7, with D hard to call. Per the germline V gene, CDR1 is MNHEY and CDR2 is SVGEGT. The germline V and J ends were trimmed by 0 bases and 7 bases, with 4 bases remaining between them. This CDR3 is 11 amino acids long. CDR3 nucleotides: TGTGCCAGCAGTTACTCCCTTGAGCAGTACTTC. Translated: CASSYSLEQYF.

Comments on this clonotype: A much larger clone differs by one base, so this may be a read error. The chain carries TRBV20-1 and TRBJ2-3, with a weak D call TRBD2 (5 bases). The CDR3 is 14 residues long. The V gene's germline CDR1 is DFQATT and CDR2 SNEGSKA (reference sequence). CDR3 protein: CRAAPEGWGDTQYF. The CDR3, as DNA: TGCAGAGCCGCTCCTGAGGGATGGGGAGATACGCAGTATTTT.

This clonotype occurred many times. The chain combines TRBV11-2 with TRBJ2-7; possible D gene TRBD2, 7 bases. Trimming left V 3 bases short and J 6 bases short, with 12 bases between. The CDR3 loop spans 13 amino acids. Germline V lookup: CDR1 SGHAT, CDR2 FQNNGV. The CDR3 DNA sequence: TGTGCCAGCAGCTTCGCGGGGGCAGCCGAGCAGTACTTC. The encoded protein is CASSFAGAAEQYF.

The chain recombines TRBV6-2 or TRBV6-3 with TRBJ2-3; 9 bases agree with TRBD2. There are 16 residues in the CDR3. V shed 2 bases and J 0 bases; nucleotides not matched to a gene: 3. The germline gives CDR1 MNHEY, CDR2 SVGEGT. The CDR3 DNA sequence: TGTGCCAGCAGTTACGGGACTAGCCGGAGCACAGATACGCAGTATTTT. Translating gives CASSYGTSRSTDTQYF.

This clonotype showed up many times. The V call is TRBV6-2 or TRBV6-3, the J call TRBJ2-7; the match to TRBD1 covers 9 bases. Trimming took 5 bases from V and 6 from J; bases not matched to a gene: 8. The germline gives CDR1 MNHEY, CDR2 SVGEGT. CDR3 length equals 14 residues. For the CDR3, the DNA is TGTGCCAGCAGTGGACCGGGACAGGGACCCGAGCAGTACTTC. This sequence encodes CASSGPGQGPEQYF.

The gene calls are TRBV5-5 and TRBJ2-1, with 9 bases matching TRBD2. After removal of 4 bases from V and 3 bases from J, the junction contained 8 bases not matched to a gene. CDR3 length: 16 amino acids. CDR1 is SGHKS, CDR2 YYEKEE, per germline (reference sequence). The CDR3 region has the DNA TGTGCCAGCAGCCCGACCGCTAGCGGGGACTACAATGAGCAGTTCTTC. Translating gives CASSPTASGDYNEQFF.

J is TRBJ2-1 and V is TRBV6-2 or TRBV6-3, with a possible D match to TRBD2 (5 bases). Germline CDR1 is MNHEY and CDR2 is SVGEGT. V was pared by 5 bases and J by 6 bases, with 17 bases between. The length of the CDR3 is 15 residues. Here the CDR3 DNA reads TGTGCCAGCAGTCCGACGAGGCGGAGGTTCAATGAGCAGTTCTTC. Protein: CASSPTRRRFNEQFF.

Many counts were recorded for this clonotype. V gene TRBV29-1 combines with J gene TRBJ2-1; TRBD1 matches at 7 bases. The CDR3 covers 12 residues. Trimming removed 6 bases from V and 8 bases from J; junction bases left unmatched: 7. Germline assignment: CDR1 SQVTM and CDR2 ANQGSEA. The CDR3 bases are TGCAGCGTCCGACAGGGATGGTATGAGCAGTTCTTC. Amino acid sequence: CSVRQGWYEQFF.

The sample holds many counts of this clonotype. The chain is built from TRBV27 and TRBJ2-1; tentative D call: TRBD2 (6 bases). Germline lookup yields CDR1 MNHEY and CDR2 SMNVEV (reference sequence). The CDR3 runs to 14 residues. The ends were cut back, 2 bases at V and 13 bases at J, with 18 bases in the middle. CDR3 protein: CASSLGASAAFQFF. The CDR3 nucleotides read TGTGCCAGCAGTTTAGGTGCTAGCGCAGCCTTTCAGTTCTTC.

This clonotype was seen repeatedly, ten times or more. CDR3 loop: CSAMVGNTEAFF. The CDR3 region has the DNA TGCAGTGCTATGGTCGGGAACACTGAAGCTTTCTTT. The rearrangement uses TRBV20-1 and TRBJ1-1; D is unclear. V lost 4 bases and J lost 1, with 7 bases in between. This CDR3 is built from 12 residues. CDR1 is DFQATT, CDR2 SNEGSKA, per germline (reference sequence).

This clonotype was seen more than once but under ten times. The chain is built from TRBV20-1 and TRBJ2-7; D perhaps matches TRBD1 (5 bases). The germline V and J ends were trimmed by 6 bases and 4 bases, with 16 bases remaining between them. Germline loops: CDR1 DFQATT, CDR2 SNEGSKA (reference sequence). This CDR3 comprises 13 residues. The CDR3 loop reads CSARAQGPYEQYF. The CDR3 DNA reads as TGCAGTGCCCGAGCCCAGGGTCCGTACGAGCAGTACTTC.

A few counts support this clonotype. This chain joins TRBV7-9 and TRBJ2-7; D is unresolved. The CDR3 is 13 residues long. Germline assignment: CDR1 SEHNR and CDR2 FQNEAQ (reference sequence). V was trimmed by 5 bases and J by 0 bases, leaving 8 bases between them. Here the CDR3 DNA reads TGTGCCAGCAGCCTACAGAGCTCCTACGAGCAGTACTTC. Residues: CASSLQSSYEQYF.

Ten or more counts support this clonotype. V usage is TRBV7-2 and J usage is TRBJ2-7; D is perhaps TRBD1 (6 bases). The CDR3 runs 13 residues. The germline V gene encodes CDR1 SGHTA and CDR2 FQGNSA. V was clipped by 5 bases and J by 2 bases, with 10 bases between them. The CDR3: CASSRQEAYEQYF. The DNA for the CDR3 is TGTGCCAGCAGCCGACAGGAGGCCTACGAGCAGTACTTC.

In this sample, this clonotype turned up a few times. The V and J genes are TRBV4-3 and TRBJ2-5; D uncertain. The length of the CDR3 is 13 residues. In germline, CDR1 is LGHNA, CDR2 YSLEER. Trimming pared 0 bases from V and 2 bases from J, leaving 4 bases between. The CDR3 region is CASSQEPQETQYF. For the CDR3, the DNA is TGCGCCAGCAGCCAAGAGCCTCAAGAGACCCAGTACTTC.

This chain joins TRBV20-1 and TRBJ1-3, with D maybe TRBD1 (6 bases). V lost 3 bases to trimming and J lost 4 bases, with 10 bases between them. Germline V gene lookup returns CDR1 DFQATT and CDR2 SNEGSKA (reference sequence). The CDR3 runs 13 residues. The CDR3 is CSASLGAGNTIYF. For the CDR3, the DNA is TGCAGTGCTAGTCTGGGGGCCGGAAACACCATATATTTT.

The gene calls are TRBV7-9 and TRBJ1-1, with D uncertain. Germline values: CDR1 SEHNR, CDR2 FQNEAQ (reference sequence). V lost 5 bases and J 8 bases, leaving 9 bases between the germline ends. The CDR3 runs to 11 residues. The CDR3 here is CASSATTEAFF. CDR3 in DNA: TGTGCCAGCAGCGCAACTACCGAAGCTTTCTTT.

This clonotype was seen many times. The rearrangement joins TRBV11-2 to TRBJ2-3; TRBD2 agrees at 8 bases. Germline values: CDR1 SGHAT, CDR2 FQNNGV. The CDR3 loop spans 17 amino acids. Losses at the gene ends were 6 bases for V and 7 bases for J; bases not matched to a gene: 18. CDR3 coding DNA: TGTGCCAGCAGATCCGTAGCGGGAAAAGCCTCTGAACATACGCAGTATTTT. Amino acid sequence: CASRSVAGKASEHTQYF.

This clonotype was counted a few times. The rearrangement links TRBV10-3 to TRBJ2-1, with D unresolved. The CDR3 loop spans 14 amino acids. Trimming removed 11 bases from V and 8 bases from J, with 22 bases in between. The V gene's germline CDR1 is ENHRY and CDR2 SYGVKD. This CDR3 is CAVSSITSFDEQFF. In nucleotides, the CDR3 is TGTGCCGTATCCTCTATTACTTCGTTCGATGAGCAGTTCTTC.

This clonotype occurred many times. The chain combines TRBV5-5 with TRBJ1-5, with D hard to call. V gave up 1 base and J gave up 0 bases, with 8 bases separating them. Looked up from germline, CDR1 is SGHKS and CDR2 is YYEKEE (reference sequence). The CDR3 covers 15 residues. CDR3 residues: CASSLLGPSNQPQHF. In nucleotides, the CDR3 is TGTGCCAGCAGCTTGCTCGGACCTAGCAATCAGCCCCAGCATTTT.

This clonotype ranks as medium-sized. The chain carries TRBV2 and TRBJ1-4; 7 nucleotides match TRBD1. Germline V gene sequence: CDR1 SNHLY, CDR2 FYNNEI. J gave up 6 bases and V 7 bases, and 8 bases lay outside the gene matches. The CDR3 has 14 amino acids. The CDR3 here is CASNLDRTDEKLFF. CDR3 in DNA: TGTGCCAGCAACCTGGACAGGACAGATGAAAAACTGTTTTTT. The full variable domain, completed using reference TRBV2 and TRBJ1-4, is EPEVTQTPSHQVTQMGQEVILRCVPISNHLYFYWYRQILGQKVEFLVSFYNNEISEKSEIFDDQFSVERPDGSNFTLKIRSTKLEDSAMYFCASNLDRTDEKLFFGSGTQLSVL.

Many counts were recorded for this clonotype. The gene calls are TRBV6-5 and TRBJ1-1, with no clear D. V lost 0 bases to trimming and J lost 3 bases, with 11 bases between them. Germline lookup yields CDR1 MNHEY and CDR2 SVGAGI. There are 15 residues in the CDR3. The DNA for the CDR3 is TGTGCCAGCAGTTACTCGCCAGACGGGGACACTGAAGCTTTCTTT. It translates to CASSYSPDGDTEAFF.

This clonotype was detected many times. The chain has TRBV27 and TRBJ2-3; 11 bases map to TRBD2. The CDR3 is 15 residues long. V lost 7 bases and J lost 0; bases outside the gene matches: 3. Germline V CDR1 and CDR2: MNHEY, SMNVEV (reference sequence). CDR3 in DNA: TGTGCCAGCACTAGACTAGCGGGGAGCACAGATACGCAGTATTTT. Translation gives CASTRLAGSTDTQYF.

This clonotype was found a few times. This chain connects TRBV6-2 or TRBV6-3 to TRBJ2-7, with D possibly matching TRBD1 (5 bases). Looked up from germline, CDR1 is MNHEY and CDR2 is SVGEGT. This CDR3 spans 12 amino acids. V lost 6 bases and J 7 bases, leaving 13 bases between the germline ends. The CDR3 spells CASSPGFLEQYF. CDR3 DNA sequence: TGTGCCAGCAGCCCAGGGTTTCTGGAGCAGTACTTC.

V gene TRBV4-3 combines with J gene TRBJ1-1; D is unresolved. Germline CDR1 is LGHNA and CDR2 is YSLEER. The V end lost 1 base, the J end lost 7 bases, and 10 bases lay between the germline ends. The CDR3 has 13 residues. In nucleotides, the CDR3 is TGCGCCAGCAGCCAAGTCGTCTACGGTGAAGCTTTCTTT. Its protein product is CASSQVVYGEAFF.

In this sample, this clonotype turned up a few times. The CDR3 sequence is CASSQRDRADADTQYF. The CDR3 coding sequence is TGCGCCAGCAGCCAACGAGACAGGGCTGACGCAGATACGCAGTATTTT. This chain links TRBV4-1 with TRBJ2-3; 7 bases map to TRBD1. Germline V gives CDR1 MGHRA, CDR2 YSYEKL. The V gene end was trimmed by 2 bases and the J gene end by 4 bases; junction bases not matched to a gene: 9. The CDR3 contains 16 residues.

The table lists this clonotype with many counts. The CDR3: CASSHESGSVGDTQYF. The CDR3 nucleotides read TGTGCCAGCAGCCACGAAAGCGGGAGTGTGGGAGATACGCAGTATTTT. The chain carries TRBV4-2 and TRBJ2-3; 8 nucleotides line up with TRBD2. CDR3 length: 16 amino acids. Losses at the gene ends were 3 bases for V and 5 bases for J; bases not matched to a gene: 10. CDR1 and CDR2 (germline): LGHNA, YNFKEQ.